The 32 T cell receptor beta chains given below trace back to one sample, sequenced in a study of blood T cell repertoires in COVID-19. The assay was immunoSEQ multiplex PCR, and TCRdb's table has in-frame clones only and misses some. This sample yields approximately 110,000 clones, of which around 86% are seen a single time; roughly two fifths belongs to the top ten. The specimen was peripheral blood. These receptors were collected from a man at least 80 years old with acute or convalescent COVID-19.

V is TRBV29-1 and J is TRBJ2-3; D gene ambiguous. The length of the CDR3 is 13 residues. V was trimmed by 6 bases and J by 2 bases, leaving 12 bases between them. Germline V CDR1 and CDR2: SQVTM, ANQGSEA. The CDR3: CSVVSHSTDTQYF. In DNA, the CDR3 is TGCAGCGTCGTGAGCCATTCCACAGATACGCAGTATTTT.

The gene calls are TRBV5-8 and TRBJ2-7; 10 bases are a match to TRBD1. With 1 base clipped from V and 4 bases from J, the junction kept 5 bases outside the gene matches. The CDR3 is 15 amino acids. Germline V gene data show CDR1 as SGHTS and CDR2 as YDEGEE. Here the CDR3 reads CASSLRDRGTYEQYF. Written as DNA, the CDR3 is TGTGCCAGCAGCTTGAGGGACAGGGGTACTTACGAGCAGTACTTC.

This clone has more than one count but fewer than ten. The rearrangement links TRBV4-2 to TRBJ1-6, with 8 positions matching TRBD1. V lost 2 bases, J lost 9 bases, and 9 bases stayed unmatched. The length of the CDR3 is 16 residues. Germline lookup yields CDR1 LGHNA and CDR2 YNFKEQ. This chain's CDR3 is CASSQQTGGVGSPLHF. DNA for the CDR3: TGTGCCAGCAGCCAACAAACAGGGGGTGTAGGTTCACCCCTCCACTTT.

DNA for the CDR3: TGTGCCAGCAGTTCGGGACTAGCGGGAGTCAATGAGCAGTTCTTC. The encoded protein is CASSSGLAGVNEQFF. The chain has TRBV27 and TRBJ2-1; 14 bases are a match to TRBD2. This CDR3 is built from 15 residues. V dropped 4 bases and J dropped 6; count of bases not matched to a gene: 2. Per germline, CDR1 MNHEY and CDR2 SMNVEV (reference sequence).

This rearrangement joins TRBV7-6 to TRBJ2-1; TRBD2 matches at 12 bases. The junction had 8 bases not matched to a gene; V was cut back by 2 bases and J by 9 bases. CDR3 size: 16 residues. Germline values: CDR1 SGHVS, CDR2 FNYEAQ. In DNA, the CDR3 is TGTGCCAGCAGCTTAATGACTAGCGGGAGCGGGGGTGAGCAGTTCTTC. Translating gives CASSLMTSGSGGEQFF.

The V gene is TRBV5-1, the J gene TRBJ1-1; 7 nucleotides line up with TRBD1. Germline V gene data show CDR1 as SGHRS and CDR2 as YFSETQ. The ends lost 2 bases at V and 3 bases at J; junction bases unmatched: 7. This CDR3 region has 15 residues. The CDR3 is CASSLWDSRDTEAFF. Here the CDR3 DNA reads TGCGCCAGCAGCTTATGGGACAGTCGTGACACTGAAGCTTTCTTT.

V is TRBV4-3 and J is TRBJ1-5, with D unclear. This CDR3 has 17 amino acids. Germline V lookup: CDR1 LGHNA, CDR2 YSLEER. V lost 0 bases, J lost 5 bases, and 17 bases lay in between. The CDR3 coding sequence is TGCGCCAGCAGCCAAGAGTGGGTGAGAGGGTGGGATCAGCCCCAGCATTTT. Translation: CASSQEWVRGWDQPQHF.

This clone was seen ten or more times. The chain has TRBV27 and TRBJ1-1, with TRBD1 matching 11 bases. Trimming cost V 3 bases and J 4 bases; bases outside gene matches: 4. The CDR3 sequence is 15 residues long. CDR1 is MNHEY, CDR2 SMNVEV, per germline (reference sequence). The CDR3 protein is CASSLTGTGGTEAFF. For the CDR3, the DNA is TGTGCCAGCAGTTTGACCGGGACAGGGGGCACTGAAGCTTTCTTT.

The chain couples TRBV20-1 to TRBJ1-2; D remains ambiguous. Germline V gene sequence: CDR1 DFQATT, CDR2 SNEGSKA (reference sequence). This CDR3 comprises 12 residues. V was cut by 3 bases and J by 4 bases, with 9 bases left in between. Written as DNA, the CDR3 is TGCAGTGCTAGTCACAGCCTCTATGGCTACACCTTC. Translation: CSASHSLYGYTF.

This sequence joins TRBV6-5 and TRBJ1-1; 7 nucleotides agree with TRBD1. The V gene's germline CDR1 is MNHEY and CDR2 SVGAGI. V lost 7 bases to trimming and J lost 1 base; unmatched junction nucleotides: 3. The CDR3 runs 13 residues. The CDR3 DNA is TGTGCCAGCAAAAACAGGGGGAACACTGAAGCTTTCTTT. It encodes CASKNRGNTEAFF.

V usage is TRBV28 and J usage is TRBJ2-7; D perhaps matches TRBD1 (5 bases). CDR1 is MDHEN and CDR2 is SYDVKM in the germline V gene. The CDR3 spans 14 residues. Trimming stripped 5 bases from V and 2 bases from J, with 13 bases between. CDR3 protein: CASSQFQQAYEQYF. The DNA for the CDR3 is TGTGCCAGCAGTCAATTTCAACAGGCCTACGAGCAGTACTTC. Full variable domain (remainder filled in from reference TRBV28 and TRBJ2-7): DVKVTQSSRYLVKRTGEKVFLECVQDMDHENMFWYRQDPGLGLRLIYFSYDVKMKEKGDIPEGYSVSREKKERFSLILESASTNQTSMYLCASSQFQQAYEQYFGPGTRLTVT.

This clone was seen a few times. The chain is built from TRBV6-5 and TRBJ1-2; TRBD1 might be the D (6 bases). Germline assignment: CDR1 MNHEY and CDR2 SVGAGI. Trimming removed 9 bases at V and 4 bases at J, with 12 bases between. The CDR3 has 12 amino acids. CDR3 nucleotides: TGTGCCAGTAAACAGGGTATCTATGGCTACACCTTC. It is translated as CASKQGIYGYTF.

The chain uses TRBV6-5 and TRBJ1-4, with D possibly TRBD1 on 6 matching bases. CDR1 MNHEY and CDR2 SVGAGI come from the germline V gene. Trimming pared 6 bases from V and 7 bases from J, leaving 15 bases between. The CDR3 has 14 residues. CDR3: CASSSGGLSEKLFF. The CDR3 DNA is TGTGCCAGCAGCTCGGGGGGCTTAAGTGAAAAACTGTTTTTT.

V gene TRBV11-2 combines with J gene TRBJ2-7, with a possible D match to TRBD2 (7 bases). The V gene's germline CDR1 is SGHAT and CDR2 FQNNGV. This CDR3 comprises 16 residues. V was clipped by 1 base and J by 2 bases, with 15 bases between them. The CDR3 DNA sequence: TGTGCCAGCAGCTTAGTTGGCGCGGGGGCGACCTACGAGCAGTACTTC. This sequence encodes CASSLVGAGATYEQYF. Full variable domain (rest looked up from reference TRBV11-2 and TRBJ2-7): EAGVAQSPRYKIIEKRQSVAFWCNPISGHATLYWYQQILGQGPKLLIQFQNNGVVDDSQLPKDRFSAERLKGVDSTLKIQPAKLEDSAVYLCASSLVGAGATYEQYFGPGTRLTVT.

The CDR3: CASSLYYEQYF. The CDR3 bases are TGTGCCAGCAGCCTGTACTACGAGCAGTACTTC. The chain carries TRBV7-9 and TRBJ2-7; D gene unclear. CDR1 SEHNR and CDR2 FQNEAQ come from the germline V gene (reference sequence). CDR3 size: 11 residues. V lost 5 bases and J 3 bases, leaving 5 bases between the germline ends.

The chain joins TRBV18 to TRBJ1-1; D unresolved. Germline CDR1 reads KGHSH; CDR2 reads LQKENI. The V end was cut by 3 bases, the J end by 4 bases, with 15 bases between. The CDR3 extends over 15 amino acids. The CDR3 DNA reads TGTGCCAGCTCACCCACAACAGCCTTAAGCACTGAAGCTTTCTTT. This sequence encodes CASSPTTALSTEAFF.

This clone was recorded a few times. The chain recombines TRBV11-2 with TRBJ1-1, with D possibly being TRBD1 (5 bases). The CDR3 has 14 amino acids. Germline CDR1 SGHAT, CDR2 FQNNGV. With 3 bases removed from V and 0 bases from J, the gap between germline ends came to 8 bases. The CDR3 here is CASSFGGMNTEAFF. CDR3 DNA: TGTGCCAGCAGCTTCGGGGGGATGAACACTGAAGCTTTCTTT.

V is TRBV5-1 and J is TRBJ1-2; 7 bases align to TRBD1. The V segment lost 3 bases and the J segment 5 bases; nucleotides outside the gene matches: 19. CDR1 is SGHRS, CDR2 YFSETQ, per germline. The CDR3 covers 18 residues. This chain's CDR3 is CASSSDGERQGWGYGYTF. CDR3 in DNA: TGCGCCAGCAGCTCGGATGGAGAGAGACAGGGATGGGGGTATGGCTACACCTTC.

The chain couples TRBV5-1 to TRBJ2-3; no firm D call. Deletions cut 3 bases from V and 0 bases from J, with 5 bases between. The CDR3 sequence is 13 residues long. Germline V lookup: CDR1 SGHRS, CDR2 YFSETQ. This CDR3 reads CASSSTSTDTQYF. The CDR3 DNA sequence: TGCGCCAGCAGCTCAACTAGCACAGATACGCAGTATTTT.

The V call is TRBV11-2, the J call TRBJ2-1; possibly TRBD2 for D (6 bases). CDR1 SGHAT and CDR2 FQNNGV come from the germline V gene. Trimming shortened V by 1 base and J by 7 bases, and 11 bases separated the two germline ends. This CDR3 comprises 14 residues. The CDR3 sequence: CASSLAGARNEQFF. CDR3 nucleotides: TGTGCCAGCAGCTTAGCGGGAGCGCGGAATGAGCAGTTCTTC.

This chain uses TRBV10-3 with TRBJ1-6, with D possibly being TRBD1 (5 bases). The CDR3 consists of 15 residues. V lost 0 bases, J lost 5 bases, and 8 bases lay in between. Germline CDR1 and CDR2: ENHRY and SYGVKD. The CDR3 DNA reads TGTGCCATCAGTGAGTCGGGGGGGAATAATTCACCCCTCCACTTT. It translates to CAISESGGNNSPLHF.

This chain uses TRBV11-2 with TRBJ2-7, with 7 bases matching TRBD1. Looked up from germline, CDR1 is SGHAT and CDR2 is FQNNGV. Trimming cost V 0 bases and J 5 bases; bases outside gene matches: 4. This CDR3 region has 14 residues. DNA of the CDR3: TGTGCCAGCAGCTTAGAACAGGGGTTCGACGAGCAGTACTTC. As protein: CASSLEQGFDEQYF.

The chain uses TRBV29-1 and TRBJ1-1; no clear D. CDR3 length: 13 residues. Germline-derived CDR1 and CDR2 are SQVTM and ANQGSEA. V was pared by 2 bases and J by 0 bases, with 7 bases between. The CDR3 is CSVELGMNTEAFF. CDR3 nucleotides: TGCAGCGTTGAATTGGGCATGAACACTGAAGCTTTCTTT.

V usage is TRBV6-5 and J usage is TRBJ1-5, with D uncertain. The CDR3 spans 15 residues. The V gene lost 6 bases and the J gene lost 0 bases, with 12 bases spanning the gap. CDR1 is MNHEY and CDR2 is SVGAGI in the germline V gene. CDR3 DNA sequence: TGTGCCAGCAGAATCGACGGGTTTAGCAATCAGCCCCAGCATTTT. This codes for CASRIDGFSNQPQHF.

This chain links TRBV18 with TRBJ2-1, with 7 nucleotides matching TRBD1. The V and J ends lost 1 base and 3 bases, in that order; junction bases with no gene match: 3. The germline V gene has CDR1 KGHSH and CDR2 LQKENI. The CDR3 length is 15 residues. This chain's CDR3 is CASSPRRGHYNEQFF. CDR3 bases: TGTGCCAGCTCACCACGTAGGGGGCACTACAATGAGCAGTTCTTC.

The chain combines TRBV7-3 with TRBJ2-7; 10 positions match TRBD1. Germline loops: CDR1 SGHTA, CDR2 FQGTGA. The CDR3 totals 15 residues. V lost 3 bases and J lost 3; bases outside the gene matches: 5. The CDR3 loop is CASSFTGTGDYEQYF. As DNA, the CDR3 is TGTGCCAGCAGCTTCACCGGGACAGGGGACTACGAGCAGTACTTC.

Points on this clone: Other nucleotide sequences from this sample produce the same CDR3. V gene TRBV19 combines with J gene TRBJ1-1; the D is unclear. Trimming left V 3 bases short and J 2 bases short, with 10 bases between. This CDR3 contains 14 residues. Per the germline V gene, CDR1 is LNHDA and CDR2 is SQIVND (reference sequence). CDR3 amino acids: CASSINGLNTEAFF. In nucleotides, the CDR3 is TGTGCCAGTAGTATCAATGGCCTTAACACTGAAGCTTTCTTT.

The chain recombines TRBV18 with TRBJ2-5; a weak D match, TRBD2 (6 bases). Germline CDR1 and CDR2: KGHSH and LQKENI. V gave up 6 bases and J gave up 1 base, with 21 bases separating them. The CDR3 length is 17 residues. The CDR3 DNA reads TGTGCCAGCTCCTTTCAGACCCAGCGGGCATCCCAAGAGACCCAGTACTTC. Protein product: CASSFQTQRASQETQYF.

The chain uses TRBV2 and TRBJ1-2; D call uncertain. Germline lookup yields CDR1 SNHLY and CDR2 FYNNEI. The CDR3 is 13 residues long. The V gene lost 4 bases and the J gene lost 0 bases, with 6 bases spanning the gap. The CDR3 DNA sequence: TGTGCCAGCAGTGGGCATACTAACTATGGCTACACCTTC. Translated, it gives CASSGHTNYGYTF.

The chain uses TRBV7-3 and TRBJ2-1; 7 nucleotides match TRBD2. Germline CDR1 SGHTA, CDR2 FQGTGA. With V trimmed by 5 bases and J by 2 bases, 9 bases remained unmatched. This CDR3 comprises 16 residues. The DNA for the CDR3 is TGTGCCAGCAGCCCTGTGGTGGGAGGGGCCTACAATGAGCAGTTCTTC. This encodes CASSPVVGGAYNEQFF.

The J gene is TRBJ2-7, the V gene TRBV7-6, with 9 bases lining up with TRBD1. The germline V gene has CDR1 SGHVS and CDR2 FNYEAQ. The CDR3 totals 16 residues. V gave up 5 bases and J gave up 3 bases; unmatched junction bases: 11. In nucleotides, the CDR3 is TGTGCCAGCAGCGTCGGGACAGGGAACGGCTTCTACGAGCAGTACTTC. Its protein is CASSVGTGNGFYEQYF.

The V and J genes are TRBV4-2 and TRBJ1-3, with D hard to call. The length of the CDR3 is 17 residues. In germline, CDR1 is LGHNA, CDR2 YNFKEQ. V gave up 0 bases and J gave up 0 bases, with 12 bases separating them. The CDR3: CASSQETRVSSGNTIYF. The CDR3 DNA reads as TGTGCCAGCAGCCAAGAGACAAGAGTAAGCTCTGGAAACACCATATATTTT.